This T cell receptor (beta chain) was obtained from a study of CD8 T cells in Susac syndrome. This CDR3 has 15 residues. Trimming pared 0 bases from V and 4 bases from J, leaving 12 bases between. The germline V gene has CDR1 SGHNT and CDR2 YYREEE (reference sequence). With random hexamers, reverse transcription was performed on roughly 0.45 to 1 ug of RNA. One entry per CDR3 protein, called by TCRdb with MiXCR from the immunoSEQ multiplex PCR reads. The table has 150,000 to 200,000 distinct CDR3 sequences, around 94% seen once. This clonotype was detected only once. The chain combines TRBV5-4 with TRBJ2-3; D is uncertain. Sample: CD4+ T cells from PBMCs. The clonotype comes from a human donor in good health. In DNA, the CDR3 is TGTGCCAGCAGCTTGGAGCACGGGCCGGCAGATACGCAGTATTTT. This sequence encodes CASSLEHGPADTQYF. The full variable domain, in which reference TRBV5-4 and TRBJ2-3 provide the parts outside the CDR3, is ETGVTQSPTHLIKTRGQQVTLRCSSQSGHNTVSWYQQALGQGPQFIFQYYREEENGRGNFPPRFSGLQFPNYSSELNVNALELDDSALYLCASSLEHGPADTQYFGPGTRLTVL.